This T cell receptor (beta chain) comes out of a study of spatial heterogeneity in lung cancer. Whole-study context: Sequencing consistently turned up more beta-chain sequences than alpha-chain sequences. As counted in raw reads, each unique TCR and UMI combination appeared more than ten times on average.

The CDR3 length is 18 residues. Germline V gene data show CDR1 as SGHRS and CDR2 as YFSETQ. The ends lost 4 bases at V and 3 bases at J; junction bases unmatched: 12. Regarding time point: sample taken at primary tumor resection. Whole RNA, isolated from tumor, nontumor lung or frozen PBMC, was sequenced without prior sorting. The donors, 72 patients with untreated early-stage non-small cell lung cancer, provided the samples. Every TCR cDNA molecule carried a tag that served as a unique molecular identifier. TCRdb re-analysed the 5' RACE reads in MiXCR, keeping a single row per CDR3 protein. The profile shows 10,000 to 15,000 distinct CDR3 sequences, about 6% of them singletons. This clonotype appeared many times. Found in a library prepared for alpha chains, this beta chain is an off-target read, and its abundance has little meaning.

The V gene is TRBV5-1, the J gene TRBJ2-7, with 14 bases identical to TRBD2. The sequence derives from a male donor with early-stage non-small cell lung cancer. The specimen was normal lung tissue next to the tumor, collected at surgery. The CDR3, as DNA: TGCGCCAGCAGCGCCTCCGGGACTAGCGGGAGAGTGGTCTACGAGCAGTACTTC. Encoded protein: CASSASGTSGRVVYEQYF.